A selection of T cell receptor beta chains follows, all from one sample in a study of blood T cells in healthy people across ages. MiXCR, applied by TCRdb to the 5' RACE reads, yields one record per CDR3 protein. The sample consists of more than 650,000 distinct CDR3 sequences, 40% to 65% of them appearing once. Material: blood. Every receptor here comes from a man aged 80 or over in good health. CDR3s include the opening cysteine and the closing phenylalanine or tryptophan. A D gene is named only where the DNA matches it firmly. Clone size is shown for a subset of rows, as once, few, many or a class of expanded clone.

v_gene: TRBV20-1; d_gene: NA; j_gene: TRBJ1-4; abundance: few; CDR3aa: CSARGGQGGEKLFF; CDR3nt: TGCAGTGCTAGAGGAGGGCAGGGAGGGGAAAAACTGTTTTTT
v_gene: TRBV5-1; d_gene: TRBD2; j_gene: TRBJ2-7; abundance: few; CDR3aa: CASSLQGSGSYEQYF; CDR3nt: TGCGCCAGCAGCTTGCAGGGTAGCGGGAGCTACGAGCAGTACTTC
v_gene: TRBV27; d_gene: NA; j_gene: TRBJ1-5; abundance: NA; CDR3aa: CASSWLGQPQHF; CDR3nt: TGTGCCAGCAGTTGGTTGGGTCAGCCCCAGCATTTT
v_gene: TRBV7-2; d_gene: NA; j_gene: TRBJ1-1; abundance: once; CDR3aa: CASSPQRFEAFF; CDR3nt: TGTGCCAGCAGCCCGCAAAGGTTCGAGGCTTTCTTT
v_gene: TRBV20-1; d_gene: NA; j_gene: TRBJ1-3; abundance: NA; CDR3aa: CSAVPGISGNTIYF; CDR3nt: TGCAGTGCCGTACCCGGTATCTCTGGAAACACCATATATTTT
v_gene: TRBV6-6; d_gene: NA; j_gene: TRBJ2-7; abundance: NA; CDR3aa: CASTEQGPYEQYF; CDR3nt: TGTGCCAGCACTGAACAGGGCCCCTACGAGCAGTACTTC
v_gene: TRBV29-1; d_gene: NA; j_gene: TRBJ2-3; abundance: few; CDR3aa: CSVETSFYRYAYF; CDR3nt: TGCAGCGTTGAAACTAGCTTTTACAGATACGCGTATTTT
v_gene: TRBV6-2/TRBV6-3; d_gene: TRBD2; j_gene: TRBJ2-1; abundance: NA; CDR3aa: CASTYRYSGNNEQFF; CDR3nt: TGTGCCAGCACTTACCGCTATAGCGGGAACAATGAGCAGTTCTTC
v_gene: TRBV7-2; d_gene: NA; j_gene: TRBJ1-4; abundance: NA; CDR3aa: CASSLSGVLGNEKLFF; CDR3nt: TGTGCCAGCAGCTTAAGTGGGGTGTTAGGTAATGAAAAACTGTTTTTT
v_gene: TRBV29-1; d_gene: NA; j_gene: TRBJ2-1; abundance: NA; CDR3aa: CSVEERREQFF; CDR3nt: TGCAGCGTGGAGGAACGGAGGGAGCAGTTCTTC
v_gene: TRBV4-1; d_gene: NA; j_gene: TRBJ2-1; abundance: few; CDR3aa: CASSLLASKQFF; CDR3nt: TGCGCCAGCAGCCTTCTAGCGTCCAAGCAGTTCTTC
v_gene: TRBV20-1; d_gene: NA; j_gene: TRBJ2-5; abundance: NA; CDR3aa: CSAGTRKETQYF; CDR3nt: TGCAGTGCAGGAACCAGAAAAGAGACCCAGTACTTC
v_gene: TRBV5-1; d_gene: TRBD1; j_gene: TRBJ2-5; abundance: NA; CDR3aa: CASSADRVGTQYF; CDR3nt: TGCGCCAGCAGCGCGGACAGGGTGGGGACCCAGTACTTC
v_gene: TRBV5-1; d_gene: NA; j_gene: TRBJ2-1; abundance: NA; CDR3aa: CASSSGRARMLALNEQFF; CDR3nt: TGCGCCAGCAGCTCGGGCCGGGCGAGGATGTTGGCGTTGAATGAGCAGTTCTTC
v_gene: TRBV12-3/TRBV12-4; d_gene: TRBD2; j_gene: TRBJ2-1; abundance: few; CDR3aa: CASSPLEGLYYNEQFF; CDR3nt: TGTGCCAGCAGTCCCCTTGAGGGACTATACTACAATGAGCAGTTCTTC
v_gene: TRBV7-9; d_gene: NA; j_gene: TRBJ1-3; abundance: NA; CDR3aa: CASSLGRQSGGNTIYF; CDR3nt: TGTGCCAGCAGCTTAGGTCGGCAGAGCGGCGGGAACACCATATATTTT
v_gene: TRBV7-9; d_gene: NA; j_gene: TRBJ1-1; abundance: once; CDR3aa: CASSPPGHLSTEAFF; CDR3nt: TGTGCCAGCAGCCCTCCCGGACACCTAAGCACTGAAGCTTTCTTT
v_gene: TRBV7-6; d_gene: TRBD2; j_gene: TRBJ2-1; abundance: few; CDR3aa: CASSLATASGRGSEQFF; CDR3nt: TGTGCCAGCAGCTTAGCCACTGCCAGCGGGAGAGGAAGTGAGCAGTTCTTC
v_gene: TRBV20-1; d_gene: NA; j_gene: TRBJ2-4; abundance: few; CDR3aa: CSATARGLAKNIQYF; CDR3nt: TGCAGTGCTACGGCCAGGGGACTAGCCAAAAACATTCAGTACTTC
v_gene: TRBV7-2; d_gene: TRBD2; j_gene: TRBJ2-7; abundance: few; CDR3aa: CASSVSSGSDEQYF; CDR3nt: TGTGCCAGCAGCGTTTCTAGCGGGAGCGACGAGCAGTACTTC
v_gene: TRBV18; d_gene: NA; j_gene: TRBJ2-3; abundance: NA; CDR3aa: CASSPVGKHRYAYF; CDR3nt: TGTGCCAGCTCACCGGTAGGGAAGCACAGATACGCGTATTTT
v_gene: TRBV5-1; d_gene: NA; j_gene: TRBJ2-7; abundance: NA; CDR3aa: CASSLIARFYEQYF; CDR3nt: TGCGCCAGCAGCTTGATTGCCAGGTTCTACGAGCAGTACTTC
v_gene: TRBV27; d_gene: NA; j_gene: TRBJ2-7; abundance: many; CDR3aa: CASSRPDRQSYEQYF; CDR3nt: TGTGCCAGCAGCCGCCCCGATAGACAGAGCTACGAGCAGTACTTC
v_gene: TRBV7-2; d_gene: NA; j_gene: TRBJ1-2; abundance: few; CDR3aa: CASSFYGSNYGYTF; CDR3nt: TGTGCCAGCAGCTTTTATGGATCTAACTATGGCTACACCTTC
v_gene: TRBV7-3; d_gene: NA; j_gene: TRBJ2-3; abundance: NA; CDR3aa: CASSSLDASTQYF; CDR3nt: TGTGCCAGCAGCTCCCTGGACGCAAGTACGCAGTATTTT
v_gene: TRBV12-3/TRBV12-4; d_gene: TRBD2; j_gene: TRBJ2-2; abundance: NA; CDR3aa: CASVAGSGITGELFF; CDR3nt: TGTGCCAGCGTAGCTGGTAGCGGGATCACCGGGGAGCTGTTTTTT
v_gene: TRBV2; d_gene: NA; j_gene: TRBJ2-7; abundance: NA; CDR3aa: CASSQLYDGAYEQYF; CDR3nt: TGTGCCAGCAGTCAATTATACGACGGCGCCTACGAGCAGTACTTC
v_gene: TRBV24-1; d_gene: NA; j_gene: TRBJ2-6; abundance: NA; CDR3aa: CATSDSGSGTNVLSF; CDR3nt: TGTGCCACCAGTGATTCTGGTTCTGGGACCAACGTCCTGAGTTTC
v_gene: TRBV1; d_gene: NA; j_gene: TRBJ2-7; abundance: NA; CDR3aa: CTSSQDLGGPHSYEQYF; CDR3nt: TGCACCAGCAGCCAAGATCTGGGAGGACCCCACTCCTACGAGCAGTACTTC
v_gene: TRBV5-4; d_gene: TRBD2; j_gene: TRBJ2-3; abundance: few; CDR3aa: CASSLRIAGGTDTQYF; CDR3nt: TGTGCCAGCAGCTTGCGGATAGCGGGAGGGACAGATACGCAGTATTTT
v_gene: TRBV5-1; d_gene: TRBD1; j_gene: TRBJ2-7; abundance: NA; CDR3aa: CASSEHRGEQYF; CDR3nt: TGCGCCAGCAGCGAACACAGGGGCGAGCAGTACTTC
v_gene: TRBV6-4; d_gene: TRBD1; j_gene: TRBJ2-3; abundance: NA; CDR3aa: CASSPGTVVASDTQYF; CDR3nt: TGTGCCAGCAGTCCGGGGACAGTGGTCGCTTCAGATACGCAGTATTTT
v_gene: TRBV20-1; d_gene: NA; j_gene: TRBJ2-4; abundance: NA; CDR3aa: CSAGGQYF; CDR3nt: TGCAGTGCTGGTGGGCAGTACTTC
v_gene: TRBV28; d_gene: TRBD2; j_gene: TRBJ2-1; abundance: NA; CDR3aa: CASSSSGRATNEQFF; CDR3nt: TGTGCCAGCAGTAGTAGCGGGAGGGCCACTAATGAGCAGTTCTTC
v_gene: TRBV28; d_gene: TRBD1; j_gene: TRBJ2-5; abundance: NA; CDR3aa: CASSSTGDTQETQYF; CDR3nt: TGTGCCAGCAGTTCTACAGGGGACACCCAAGAGACCCAGTACTTC
v_gene: TRBV28; d_gene: NA; j_gene: TRBJ2-1; abundance: NA; CDR3aa: CASTLQGSGNGQFF; CDR3nt: TGTGCCAGCACCCTCCAGGGTAGCGGTAATGGGCAGTTCTTC
v_gene: TRBV11-3; d_gene: NA; j_gene: TRBJ2-7; abundance: few; CDR3aa: CASSLAEGYEQYF; CDR3nt: TGTGCCAGCAGCTTAGCTGAGGGCTACGAGCAGTACTTC
v_gene: TRBV5-1; d_gene: TRBD2; j_gene: TRBJ2-5; abundance: NA; CDR3aa: CASSRGLAGDQETQYF; CDR3nt: TGCGCCAGCAGCCGTGGACTAGCGGGAGACCAAGAGACCCAGTACTTC
v_gene: TRBV6-4; d_gene: NA; j_gene: TRBJ1-2; abundance: NA; CDR3aa: CASRNRALDGYTF; CDR3nt: TGTGCCAGCAGAAACAGGGCTTTGGATGGCTACACCTTC
v_gene: TRBV12-3/TRBV12-4; d_gene: NA; j_gene: TRBJ2-7; abundance: few; CDR3aa: CASTNLRGGYYEQYF; CDR3nt: TGTGCCAGCACCAACCTCCGGGGTGGGTACTACGAGCAGTACTTC
v_gene: TRBV29-1; d_gene: NA; j_gene: TRBJ1-4; abundance: NA; CDR3aa: CSVELAATNEKLFF; CDR3nt: TGCAGCGTTGAATTGGCAGCAACTAATGAAAAACTGTTTTTT
v_gene: TRBV5-1; d_gene: NA; j_gene: TRBJ2-2; abundance: NA; CDR3aa: CASSLAPGGIAGELFF; CDR3nt: TGCGCCAGCAGCTTGGCCCCCGGGGGCATCGCCGGGGAGCTGTTTTTT
v_gene: TRBV28; d_gene: NA; j_gene: TRBJ2-6; abundance: NA; CDR3aa: CASSPMTSSGANVLTF; CDR3nt: TGTGCCAGCAGTCCGATGACCAGCTCTGGGGCCAACGTCCTGACTTTC
v_gene: TRBV6-5; d_gene: TRBD2; j_gene: TRBJ2-7; abundance: NA; CDR3aa: CASSWGTSGAYEQYF; CDR3nt: TGTGCCAGCAGTTGGGGGACTAGCGGAGCCTACGAGCAGTACTTC